This T cell receptor (beta chain) was found in a study of blood T cell repertoires in COVID-19. Study-level information: PBMCs, B-cell-depleted T cells, or T cells were the source of the cDNA or gDNA that made up the material.

Residents of 20 to 25 US areas, aged about 18 to 95 years, made up the participants. Someone with COVID-19 had been met by exposed participants within 2 weeks before study entry. This CDR3 region has 16 residues. V shed 4 bases and J 8 bases; nucleotides not matched to a gene: 9. Germline V gene lookup returns CDR1 SGHTA and CDR2 FQGNSA. In the original workflow: Estimates of nucleated cell counts were drawn from the amplification of reference gene primers. Some clones are missing from TCRdb's copy, which holds only in-frame ones; the method was immunoSEQ multiplex PCR. The D gene and trimming were derived from the DNA, and the V and J assignments and clone size from that table. Among fewer than 150,000 clones listed, approximately 80% were seen once.

The receptor was derived from a woman younger than 30 who had been exposed to COVID-19. V gene TRBV7-2 combines with J gene TRBJ2-1; 12 bases are a match to TRBD2. The material sequenced was PBMCs or T cells enriched from blood (not recorded which). This chain's CDR3 is CASSSRSSGRGDEQFF. CDR3 bases: TGTGCCAGCAGCTCCCGGTCTAGCGGGAGGGGTGATGAGCAGTTCTTC.